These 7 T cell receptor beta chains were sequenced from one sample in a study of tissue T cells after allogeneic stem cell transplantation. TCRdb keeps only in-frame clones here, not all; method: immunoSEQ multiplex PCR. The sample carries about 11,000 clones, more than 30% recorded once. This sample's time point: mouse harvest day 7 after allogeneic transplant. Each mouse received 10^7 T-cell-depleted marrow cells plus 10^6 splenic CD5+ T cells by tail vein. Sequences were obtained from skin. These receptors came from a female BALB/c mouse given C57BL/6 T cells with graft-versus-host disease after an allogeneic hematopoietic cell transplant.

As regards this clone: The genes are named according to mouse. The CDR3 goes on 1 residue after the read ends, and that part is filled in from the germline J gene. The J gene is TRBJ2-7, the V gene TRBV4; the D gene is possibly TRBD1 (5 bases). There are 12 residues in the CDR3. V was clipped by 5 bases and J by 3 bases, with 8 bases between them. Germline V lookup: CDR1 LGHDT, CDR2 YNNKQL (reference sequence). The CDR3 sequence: CASSQTDYEQYF. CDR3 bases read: TGTGCCAGCAGCCAGACAGACTATGAACAGTAC.

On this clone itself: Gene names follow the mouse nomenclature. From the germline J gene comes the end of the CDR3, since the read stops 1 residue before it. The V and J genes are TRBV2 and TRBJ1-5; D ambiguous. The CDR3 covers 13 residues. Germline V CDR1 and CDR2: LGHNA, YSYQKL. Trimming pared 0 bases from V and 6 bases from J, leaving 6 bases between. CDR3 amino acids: CASSQEGFQAPLF. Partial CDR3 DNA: TGTGCCAGCAGCCAAGAGGGATTCCAGGCTCCGCTT.

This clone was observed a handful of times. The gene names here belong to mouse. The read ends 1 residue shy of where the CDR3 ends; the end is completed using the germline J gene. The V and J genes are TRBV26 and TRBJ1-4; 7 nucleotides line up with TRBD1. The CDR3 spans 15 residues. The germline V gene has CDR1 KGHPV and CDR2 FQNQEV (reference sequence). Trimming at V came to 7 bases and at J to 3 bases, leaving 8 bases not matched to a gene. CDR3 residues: CASTMTGKANERLFF. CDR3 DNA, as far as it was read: TGTGCCAGCACCATGACAGGGAAGGCCAACGAAAGATTATTT.

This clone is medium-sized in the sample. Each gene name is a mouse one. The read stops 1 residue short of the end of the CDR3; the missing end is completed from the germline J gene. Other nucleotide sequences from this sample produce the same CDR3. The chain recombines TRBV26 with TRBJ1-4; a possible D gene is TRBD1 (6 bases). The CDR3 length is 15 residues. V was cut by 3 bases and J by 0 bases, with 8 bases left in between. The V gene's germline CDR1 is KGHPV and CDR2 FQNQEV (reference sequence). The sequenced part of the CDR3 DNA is TGTGCCAGCAGTCTCAGGGGTATTTCCAACGAAAGATTATTT. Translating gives CASSLRGISNERLF. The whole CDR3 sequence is CASSLRGISNERLFF.

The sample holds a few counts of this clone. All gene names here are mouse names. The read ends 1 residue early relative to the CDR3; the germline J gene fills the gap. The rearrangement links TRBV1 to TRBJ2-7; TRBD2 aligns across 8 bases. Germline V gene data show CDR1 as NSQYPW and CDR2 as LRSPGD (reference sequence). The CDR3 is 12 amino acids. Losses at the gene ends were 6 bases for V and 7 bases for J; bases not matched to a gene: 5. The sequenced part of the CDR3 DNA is TGCACCTGCAGCGCGGGGGGGCGAGAACAGTAC. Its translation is CTCSAGGREQY. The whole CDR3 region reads CTCSAGGREQYF.

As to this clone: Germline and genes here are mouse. The CDR3 reads CASSEGPGFSGNTLYF. Incomplete CDR3 DNA: TGTGCCAGCAGTGAAGGGCCGGGCTTTTCTGGAAATACGCTCTAT. This chain connects TRBV13-3 to TRBJ1-3; unclear D gene. The DNA ends 1 residue before the CDR3 does, and the rest of the CDR3 is filled in from the germline J gene. Germline-derived CDR1 and CDR2 are NNHDY and SYVADS. Trimming shortened V by 2 bases and J by 0 bases, and 12 bases separated the two germline ends. CDR3 length: 16 residues.

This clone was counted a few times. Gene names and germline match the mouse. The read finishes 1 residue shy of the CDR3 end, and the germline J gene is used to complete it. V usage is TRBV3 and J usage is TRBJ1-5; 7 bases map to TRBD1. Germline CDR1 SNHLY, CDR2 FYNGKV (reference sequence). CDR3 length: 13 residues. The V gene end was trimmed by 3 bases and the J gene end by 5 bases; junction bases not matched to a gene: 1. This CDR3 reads CASSFTGDQAPLF. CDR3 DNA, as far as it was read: TGTGCCAGCAGCTTTACAGGGGACCAGGCTCCGCTT.